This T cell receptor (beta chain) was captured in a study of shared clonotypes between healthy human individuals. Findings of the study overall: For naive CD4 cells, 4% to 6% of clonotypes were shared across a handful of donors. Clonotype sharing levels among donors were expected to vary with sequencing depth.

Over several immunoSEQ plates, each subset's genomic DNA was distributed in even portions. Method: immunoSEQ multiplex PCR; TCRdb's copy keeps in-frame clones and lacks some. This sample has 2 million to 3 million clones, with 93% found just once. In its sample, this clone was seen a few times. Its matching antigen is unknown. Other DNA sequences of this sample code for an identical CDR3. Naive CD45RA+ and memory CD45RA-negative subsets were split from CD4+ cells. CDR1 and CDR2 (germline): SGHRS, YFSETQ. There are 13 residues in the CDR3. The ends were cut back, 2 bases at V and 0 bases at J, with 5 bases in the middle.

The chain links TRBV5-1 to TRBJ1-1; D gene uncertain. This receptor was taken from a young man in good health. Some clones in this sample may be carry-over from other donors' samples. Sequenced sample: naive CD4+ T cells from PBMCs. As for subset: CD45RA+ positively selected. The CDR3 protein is CASSLTVNTEAFF. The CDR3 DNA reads TGCGCCAGCAGCTTAACAGTGAACACTGAAGCTTTCTTT.